This paragraph covers one T cell receptor beta chain sequence. The sample is drawn from a study of blood T cell repertoires in COVID-19. The CDR3 totals 15 residues. V was shortened by 4 bases and J by 0 bases, with 14 bases between the two germline ends. In germline, CDR1 is SGHRS, CDR2 YFSETQ. Here immunoSEQ multiplex PCR was the method, and the copy in TCRdb shows in-frame clones only, minus some. The sample lists 55,000 to 70,000 clones; roughly 87% were seen once. The chain couples TRBV5-1 to TRBJ2-7; TRBD1 might be the D (5 bases). The sample taken for sequencing was peripheral blood. This TCR derives from a woman aged 55 to 70 with acute or convalescent COVID-19. The chain's CDR3 is CASSPGSLSSYEQYF. The CDR3 DNA follows: TGCGCCAGCAGCCCAGGGTCGCTAAGCTCCTACGAGCAGTACTTC.